Following are 19 T cell receptor beta chains from one sample sequenced in a study of blood T cell repertoires in COVID-19. Data came from immunoSEQ multiplex PCR; TCRdb stores just in-frame clones and leaves some out. This sample carries more than 300,000 clones, nearly 90% of them seen once, and the ten largest clones take less than 6%. Sequencing was done on a sample of PBMCs or T cells enriched from blood (not recorded which). These receptors came from a woman aged 25 to 39 who had recovered from COVID-19.

As to this clone: One end of the junction varies from germline; a read error may be responsible. The chain carries TRBV7-2 and TRBJ2-1; D not resolved. Germline loops: CDR1 SGHTA, CDR2 FQGNSA. The CDR3 spans 12 residues. The CDR3 spells CASSPPDPERIF. DNA of the CDR3: TGTGCCAGCAGCCCCCCCGACCCAGAGAGGATCTTC.

The chain carries TRBV4-1 and TRBJ1-3; D may be TRBD1 (6 bases). V dropped 1 base and J dropped 1 base, with 11 bases sitting between them. Germline V gene lookup returns CDR1 MGHRA and CDR2 YSYEKL. This CDR3 region has 16 residues. CDR3 coding DNA: TGCGCCAGCAGCCAAGCAGGGGTCCAGTCTGGAAACACCATATATTTT. Amino acids: CASSQAGVQSGNTIYF.

This chain links TRBV7-2 with TRBJ2-7; 9 bases map to TRBD1. Germline CDR1 SGHTA, CDR2 FQGNSA. This CDR3 is 13 amino acids long. With 4 bases clipped from V and 8 bases from J, the junction kept 6 bases outside the gene matches. The CDR3 protein is CASSSGTGSQQYF. The CDR3 bases are TGTGCCAGCAGCTCCGGGACAGGGTCCCAGCAGTACTTC.

The V and J genes are TRBV7-2 and TRBJ2-7; 12 bases fit TRBD2. This CDR3 is 13 amino acids long. Germline CDR1 and CDR2: SGHTA and FQGNSA. The CDR3 region has the DNA TGTGCCAGCAGCTTAGGTCTAGCGGGGGGGCAAAAGGTC. It yields the protein CASSLGLAGGQKV.

This clone was recorded a few times. This chain links TRBV5-1 with TRBJ2-7, with D possibly TRBD1 on 7 matching bases. V was shortened by 4 bases and J by 3 bases, with 20 bases between the two germline ends. Germline CDR1 SGHRS, CDR2 YFSETQ. This CDR3 region has 16 residues. CDR3 loop: CASSPGGGQRFYEQYF. The CDR3 DNA reads TGCGCCAGCAGCCCAGGAGGGGGACAGAGATTCTACGAGCAGTACTTC.

The chain has TRBV19 and TRBJ1-6, with D possibly being TRBD1 (6 bases). CDR1 and CDR2 (germline): LNHDA, SQIVND (reference sequence). The V gene lost 6 bases and the J gene lost 0 bases, with 9 bases spanning the gap. The CDR3 sequence is 15 residues long. This CDR3 is CASRDRSSYNSPLHF. DNA of the CDR3: TGTGCCAGTAGAGACAGGAGCTCCTATAATTCACCCCTCCACTTT.

The chain has TRBV6-1 and TRBJ1-6; TRBD1 matches at 7 bases. The CDR3 has 16 amino acids. The trim removed 2 bases at V and 7 bases at J, leaving 8 bases unmatched. Per germline, CDR1 MNHNS and CDR2 SASEGT. Here the CDR3 reads CASSETPGQQNSPLHF. CDR3 bases: TGTGCCAGCAGTGAAACACCGGGACAGCAAAATTCACCCCTCCACTTT.

V and J are TRBV4-1 and TRBJ2-2; TRBD1 aligns across 9 bases. With 1 base clipped from V and 4 bases from J, the junction kept 7 bases outside the gene matches. From germline, CDR1 is MGHRA and CDR2 YSYEKL. The CDR3 sequence is 17 residues long. The CDR3 DNA reads as TGCGCCAGCAGCCAAGCGATACAGGGGGCCGGCACCGGGGAGCTGTTTTTT. Its translation: CASSQAIQGAGTGELFF.

V gene TRBV15 combines with J gene TRBJ1-4; perhaps TRBD1 as D (5 bases). Trimming shortened V by 0 bases and J by 2 bases, and 13 bases separated the two germline ends. In germline, CDR1 is LNHNV, CDR2 YYDKDF (reference sequence). The CDR3 is 17 amino acids. The CDR3 is CATSRDPGGTTNEKLFF. CDR3 in DNA: TGTGCCACCAGCAGAGATCCCGGGGGTACCACTAATGAAAAACTGTTTTTT.

This clone was counted once. The J gene is TRBJ2-3, the V gene TRBV30, with 7 bases fitting TRBD2. Germline V gives CDR1 GTSNPN, CDR2 SVGIG (reference sequence). The junction had 9 bases not matched to a gene; V was cut back by 7 bases and J by 8 bases. The CDR3 runs to 12 residues. The CDR3 bases are TGTGCCTCAAAGGGACTACTAGCTACGCAGTATTTT. This codes for CASKGLLATQYF.

V and J are TRBV9 and TRBJ2-7; 7 bases are a match to TRBD1. This CDR3 has 15 residues. Trimming at V came to 3 bases and at J to 1 base, leaving 7 bases not matched to a gene. Germline CDR1 reads SGDLS; CDR2 reads YYNGEE. The CDR3 loop reads CASSDGTARSYEQYF. The CDR3 DNA sequence: TGTGCCAGCAGCGATGGGACAGCGAGATCCTACGAGCAGTACTTC.

The CDR3 sequence: CASSLNDRANEQYF. In DNA, the CDR3 is TGTGCCAGCAGCTTAAACGACAGGGCCAACGAGCAGTACTTC. The rearrangement joins TRBV5-4 to TRBJ2-7; 7 positions agree with TRBD1. CDR3 length: 14 amino acids. Germline CDR1 and CDR2: SGHNT and YYREEE (reference sequence). The V gene end was trimmed by 2 bases and the J gene end by 5 bases; junction bases not matched to a gene: 7.

This clone appeared a few times. V and J are TRBV7-8 and TRBJ1-3, with a weak D call TRBD1 (6 bases). CDR1 and CDR2 from the germline V gene are SGHVS and FQNEAQ. V shed 4 bases and J shed 1 base, with 14 bases lying between them. The CDR3 loop spans 16 amino acids. CDR3 in DNA: TGTGCCAGCAGCTCAGGAGACAGGATATCTGGAAACACCATATATTTT. Translating it yields CASSSGDRISGNTIYF.

A remark on this clone: The identical CDR3 is also encoded by other nucleotide sequences in the sample. The rearrangement uses TRBV6-5 and TRBJ1-1; D remains ambiguous. This CDR3 has 14 amino acids. Between the trimmed V and J ends, which lost 2 bases and 1 base, there was a span of 8 bases. Germline V gene sequence: CDR1 MNHEY, CDR2 SVGAGI. In DNA, the CDR3 is TGTGCCAGCAGTTACGGGCAAACGAACACTGAAGCTTTCTTT. Its translation is CASSYGQTNTEAFF.

This chain connects TRBV6-2 or TRBV6-3 to TRBJ1-2, with no clear D. CDR3 length equals 16 residues. The germline V gene encodes CDR1 MNHEY and CDR2 SVGEGT. Trimming removed 0 bases from V and 4 bases from J, with 15 bases in between. The CDR3 bases are TGTGCCAGCAGTTACTCGGCGAGGGAGCGCGGCTATGGCTACACCTTC. Its translation is CASSYSARERGYGYTF.

The chain employs TRBV5-1 and TRBJ1-2, with D unclear. Trimming stripped 4 bases from V and 3 bases from J, with 10 bases between. Germline CDR1 and CDR2: SGHRS and YFSETQ. This CDR3 comprises 13 residues. The CDR3 sequence: CASSAFQDYGYTF. The CDR3 DNA reads as TGCGCCAGCAGCGCGTTCCAGGACTATGGCTACACCTTC.

The chain joins TRBV9 to TRBJ1-1; 7 bases fit TRBD1. Looked up from germline, CDR1 is SGDLS and CDR2 is YYNGEE. CDR3 length equals 17 residues. Losses at the gene ends were 3 bases for V and 0 bases for J; bases not matched to a gene: 11. The CDR3 DNA follows: TGTGCCAGCAGCGCGCACCGGGACAGATATTTGAACACTGAAGCTTTCTTT. It is translated as CASSAHRDRYLNTEAFF.

This sequence joins TRBV18 and TRBJ2-3, with 8 bases aligning to TRBD1. Germline loops: CDR1 KGHSH, CDR2 LQKENI. The CDR3 has 14 residues. J was trimmed by 6 bases and V by 6 bases; bases with no gene match: 8. CDR3 in amino acids: CASSQGAPADTQYF. Written as DNA, the CDR3 is TGTGCCAGCTCCCAGGGGGCCCCGGCGGATACGCAGTATTTT.

The rearrangement joins TRBV10-3 to TRBJ2-5, with 10 bases fitting TRBD2. The CDR3 sequence is 15 residues long. Looked up from germline, CDR1 is ENHRY and CDR2 is SYGVKD. Unmatched junction bases numbered 9, after V lost 6 bases and J lost 5 bases. The CDR3 sequence: CAIRGSGGALETQYF. The CDR3 DNA sequence: TGTGCCATCAGGGGAAGCGGGGGGGCTCTCGAGACCCAGTACTTC.